Listed below are T cell receptor beta chains from one sample, sequenced in a study of CD8 T cells in ankylosing spondylitis. TCRdb ran MiXCR on the 5' RACE reads and lists one entry per CDR3 protein. The repertoire consists of around 13,000 distinct CDR3 sequences, with over 2.5% occurring once and the leading ten covering around 10%. The material sequenced was blood, either unsorted or a sorted T cell fraction (not recorded which). These receptors all come from a male donor with ankylosing spondylitis or in good health (not recorded which). The CDR3 runs from the conserved cysteine through the conserved F or W. D genes are given only for firm matches. Sizes are listed as how often the clone was seen (once, few, many) or a class if it is expanded.

cdr3_aa cdr3_nt v_call d_call j_call clone_size
CASSAGQGKETQYF TGTGCCAGCAGCGCGGGACAGGGAAAAGAGACCCAGTACTTC TRBV9 TRBD1 TRBJ2-5 medium-sized
CASSARGVQETQYF TGTGCCAGCAGCGCCAGGGGGGTCCAAGAGACCCAGTACTTC TRBV9 NA TRBJ2-5 many
CASSQTGLASVNTDTQYF TGTGCCAGCAGCCAAACGGGACTAGCAAGCGTCAACACAGATACGCAGTATTTT TRBV9 TRBD2 TRBJ2-3 many
CASSVQGGSYNEQFF TGTGCCAGCAGCGTTCAGGGTGGGTCCTACAATGAGCAGTTCTTC TRBV9 NA TRBJ2-1 many
CASSAGGAGRGYTF TGTGCCAGCAGCGCCGGGGGGGCAGGGAGGGGCTACACCTTC TRBV9 NA TRBJ1-2 many
CASSVAAANTGELFF TGTGCCAGCAGCGTAGCGGCAGCCAACACCGGGGAGCTGTTTTTT TRBV9 NA TRBJ2-2 many
CASSPTGGGETQYF TGTGCCAGCAGCCCAACGGGGGGAGGAGAGACCCAGTACTTC TRBV9 TRBD2 TRBJ2-5 many
CASSVVGGPPYEQYF TGTGCCAGCAGCGTAGTGGGAGGACCCCCCTACGAGCAGTACTTC TRBV9 NA TRBJ2-7 medium-sized
CASNIGTGPYGYTF TGTGCCAGCAATATCGGGACAGGACCCTATGGCTACACCTTC TRBV9 TRBD1 TRBJ1-2 many
CASSGQATNEKLFF TGTGCCAGCAGCGGACAAGCAACTAATGAAAAACTGTTTTTT TRBV9 NA TRBJ1-4 many
CASSAGQGAINYGYTF TGTGCCAGCAGCGCTGGACAGGGGGCTATAAACTATGGCTACACCTTC TRBV9 TRBD1 TRBJ1-2 many
CASSVLGGLYNEQFF TGTGCCAGCAGCGTATTGGGGGGCCTCTACAATGAGCAGTTCTTC TRBV9 NA TRBJ2-1 many
CASSVGRGGSYEQYF TGTGCCAGCAGCGTAGGTAGAGGGGGCTCCTACGAGCAGTACTTC TRBV9 NA TRBJ2-7 many
CASSERRGPTYEQYF TGTGCCAGCAGCGAAAGACGGGGGCCTACCTACGAGCAGTACTTC TRBV9 NA TRBJ2-7 many
CASSVQDSYYGYTF TGTGCCAGCAGCGTCCAGGACAGTTACTATGGCTACACCTTC TRBV9 NA TRBJ1-2 many
CASSVGTSSGTQYF TGTGCCAGCAGCGTCGGGACTAGTTCAGGGACCCAGTACTTC TRBV9 TRBD2 TRBJ2-5 medium-sized
CASSITGQGTDTQYF TGTGCCAGCAGCATAACGGGACAGGGAACAGATACGCAGTATTTT TRBV9 TRBD1 TRBJ2-3 many
CASSVGTYGYTF TGTGCCAGCAGTGTAGGGACCTATGGCTACACCTTC TRBV9 NA TRBJ1-2 many
CASSVGTFDEQYF TGTGCCAGCAGCGTGGGGACCTTTGACGAGCAGTACTTC TRBV9 NA TRBJ2-7 many
CASSVGVAGGSTDTQYF TGTGCCAGCAGCGTGGGAGTAGCGGGGGGGAGCACAGATACGCAGTATTTT TRBV9 TRBD2 TRBJ2-3 many
CASSVSSGRGAGELFF TGTGCCAGCAGCGTCAGTTCAGGGAGAGGGGCCGGGGAGCTGTTTTTT TRBV9 NA TRBJ2-2 medium-sized
CASSVRQGAPYEQYF TGTGCCAGCAGCGTAAGGCAGGGAGCCCCCTACGAGCAGTACTTC TRBV9 NA TRBJ2-7 many
CASSVGSGNIQYF TGTGCCAGCAGCGTTGGCTCGGGAAACATTCAGTACTTC TRBV9 NA TRBJ2-4 medium-sized
CASSVGMYNSPLHF TGTGCCAGCAGCGTAGGCATGTATAATTCACCCCTCCACTTT TRBV9 NA TRBJ1-6 medium-sized
CASSVDPSGGADTQYF TGTGCCAGCAGCGTAGACCCTAGCGGGGGGGCAGATACGCAGTATTTT TRBV9 TRBD2 TRBJ2-3 many
CASSGQGAYNEQFF TGTGCCAGCAGCGGTCAGGGGGCCTACAATGAGCAGTTCTTC TRBV9 TRBD1 TRBJ2-1 many
CASSVGDRPNEKLFF TGTGCCAGCAGCGTGGGGGACAGGCCTAATGAAAAACTGTTTTTT TRBV9 TRBD1 TRBJ1-4 many
CASTSPQGTGANVLTF TGTGCCAGCACCAGCCCGCAGGGTACTGGGGCCAACGTCCTGACTTTC TRBV9 NA TRBJ2-6 many
CASSVAGGGSNEKLFF TGTGCCAGCAGCGTGGCAGGGGGGGGTTCTAATGAAAAACTGTTTTTT TRBV9 TRBD1 TRBJ1-4 many
CASSVGGDAYTGELFF TGTGCCAGCAGCGTAGGAGGTGACGCATACACCGGGGAGCTGTTTTTT TRBV9 NA TRBJ2-2 many
CASNNYPNTGELFF TGTGCCAGCAATAATTACCCGAACACCGGGGAGCTGTTTTTT TRBV9 NA TRBJ2-2 many
CASSVGGQGPFNYGYTF TGTGCCAGCAGCGTAGGGGGACAGGGACCTTTTAACTATGGCTACACCTTC TRBV9 TRBD1 TRBJ1-2 many
CASSVDAGQGGEQYF TGTGCCAGCAGCGTAGACGCTGGACAGGGTGGTGAGCAGTACTTC TRBV9 TRBD1 TRBJ2-7 many
CASSARAGAETDTQYF TGTGCCAGCAGCGCCCGAGCGGGAGCGGAAACAGATACGCAGTATTTT TRBV9 TRBD2 TRBJ2-3 many
CASSVEASGGVWDTDTQYF TGTGCCAGCAGCGTAGAAGCTAGCGGGGGGGTGTGGGACACAGATACGCAGTATTTT TRBV9 TRBD2 TRBJ2-3 many
CASTPGGGSGYEQFF TGTGCCAGCACCCCCGGGGGGGGGAGTGGATATGAGCAGTTCTTC TRBV9 TRBD2 TRBJ2-1 many
CASSVSFRGSGANVLTF TGTGCCAGCAGCGTAAGTTTTCGAGGGTCTGGGGCCAACGTCCTGACTTTC TRBV9 NA TRBJ2-6 many
CASSDNRGRWGYTF TGTGCCAGCAGCGATAACAGGGGTCGTTGGGGCTACACCTTC TRBV9 TRBD1 TRBJ1-2 many
CASSVQGLDYGYTF TGTGCCAGCAGCGTCCAGGGTCTTGACTATGGCTACACCTTC TRBV9 NA TRBJ1-2 many
CASSVGAGQEGYTF TGTGCCAGCAGCGTAGGGGCCGGACAAGAGGGCTACACCTTC TRBV9 NA TRBJ1-2 many
CASSVGLGLTGELFF TGTGCCAGCAGCGTAGGACTAGGCTTAACCGGGGAGCTGTTTTTT TRBV9 NA TRBJ2-2 many
CASSPTLQGWRYGYTF TGTGCCAGCAGCCCCACTCTTCAGGGGTGGAGATATGGCTACACCTTC TRBV9 NA TRBJ1-2 many
CASSALADEEQFF TGTGCCAGCAGCGCTCTTGCGGATGAAGAGCAGTTCTTC TRBV9 NA TRBJ2-1 many